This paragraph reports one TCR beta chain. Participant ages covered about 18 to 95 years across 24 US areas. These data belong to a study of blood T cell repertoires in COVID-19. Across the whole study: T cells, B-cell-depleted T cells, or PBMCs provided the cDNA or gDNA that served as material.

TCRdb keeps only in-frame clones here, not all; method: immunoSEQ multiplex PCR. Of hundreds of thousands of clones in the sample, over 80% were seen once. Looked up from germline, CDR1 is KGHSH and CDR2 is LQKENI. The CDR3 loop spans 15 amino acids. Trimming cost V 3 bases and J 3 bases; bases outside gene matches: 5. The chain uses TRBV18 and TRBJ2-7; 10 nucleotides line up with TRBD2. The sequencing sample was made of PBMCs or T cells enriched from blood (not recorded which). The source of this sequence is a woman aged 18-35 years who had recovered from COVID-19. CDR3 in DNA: TGTGCCAGCTCACCGCTAGCGGGGGACCTCTACGAGCAGTACTTC. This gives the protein CASSPLAGDLYEQYF.